This entry lists 21 T cell receptor beta chains sequenced from one sample in a study of blood T cell repertoires in COVID-19. TCRdb keeps only in-frame clones here, not all; method: immunoSEQ multiplex PCR. Of 50,000 or so clones in the sample, approximately 80% were seen once. The sample comprised peripheral blood. Every receptor here comes from a human donor with active or convalescent COVID-19. The donor label of this sample is uncertain.

The chain links TRBV30 to TRBJ1-2; D gene unclear. V lost 0 bases and J 4 bases, leaving 12 bases between the germline ends. Germline V gives CDR1 GTSNPN, CDR2 SVGIG (reference sequence). This CDR3 is built from 14 residues. CDR3 amino acids: CAWSVRGLIYGYTF. DNA for the CDR3: TGTGCCTGGAGTGTACGGGGTTTAATCTATGGCTACACCTTC.

The genes are TRBV4-1 and TRBJ2-7; no clear D gene. The CDR3 consists of 15 residues. V was clipped by 0 bases and J by 6 bases, with 15 bases between them. Germline V gene sequence: CDR1 MGHRA, CDR2 YSYEKL. The CDR3 loop reads CASSQDRGSPVEQYF. The CDR3 nucleotides read TGCGCCAGCAGCCAAGATCGAGGCAGTCCGGTCGAGCAGTACTTC.

This clone was seen a few times. The V gene is TRBV28, the J gene TRBJ2-1; TRBD1 aligns across 11 bases. CDR3 length: 16 amino acids. The V gene end was trimmed by 5 bases and the J gene end by 7 bases; junction bases not matched to a gene: 10. Germline lookup yields CDR1 MDHEN and CDR2 SYDVKM. CDR3 bases: TGTGCCAGCAGTCCGATAGGGGACAGGGGGTTTAATGAGCAGTTCTTC. As protein: CASSPIGDRGFNEQFF.

A single count supports this clone. V usage is TRBV5-1 and J usage is TRBJ1-1, with 9 bases matching TRBD1. This CDR3 comprises 16 residues. V was pared by 1 base and J by 7 bases, with 11 bases of the junction left unmatched. Germline CDR1 and CDR2: SGHRS and YFSETQ. CDR3 DNA: TGCGCCAGCAGCTTGTATGGGACAGGGTCTACTGGTGAAGCTTTCTTT. Its translation: CASSLYGTGSTGEAFF.

This clone was recorded a few times. The rearrangement joins TRBV11-1 to TRBJ2-3, with a tentative D call TRBD1 (6 bases). From germline, CDR1 is SGHAT and CDR2 FQDESV (reference sequence). The V gene lost 8 bases and the J gene lost 2 bases, with 17 bases spanning the gap. The CDR3 consists of 15 residues. CDR3 sequence: CASAQDRGVTDTQYF. As DNA, the CDR3 is TGTGCCAGCGCCCAGGACAGAGGGGTCACAGATACGCAGTATTTT.

The rearrangement uses TRBV19 and TRBJ2-1, with a weak D call TRBD1 (5 bases). Trimming removed 5 bases at V and 0 bases at J, with 11 bases between. CDR3 length: 15 residues. The germline CDR1 and CDR2 sequences are LNHDA and SQIVND (reference sequence). CDR3 residues: CASSAIDSSYNEQFF. The CDR3 DNA follows: TGTGCCAGTAGTGCGATTGACAGCTCCTACAATGAGCAGTTCTTC.

This clone was seen a single time. The chain links TRBV10-3 to TRBJ2-5; 7 bases line up with TRBD2. Trimming removed 6 bases from V and 1 base from J; junction bases left unmatched: 5. Germline CDR1 is ENHRY and CDR2 is SYGVKD. This CDR3 has 14 amino acids. The CDR3 protein is CAIRVGGTQETQYF. CDR3 DNA: TGTGCCATCAGGGTGGGGGGGACCCAAGAGACCCAGTACTTC.

This clone was seen a few times. V gene TRBV6-4 combines with J gene TRBJ1-5; weak D call: TRBD1 (5 bases). Trimming cost V 3 bases and J 6 bases, with 15 bases left between them. Germline values: CDR1 MRHNA, CDR2 SNTAGT. The CDR3 covers 15 residues. DNA of the CDR3: TGTGCCAGCAGTGAGGCGGGAGGGGCAGGTCAGCCCCAGCATTTT. This translates into CASSEAGGAGQPQHF.

The V gene is TRBV12-3 or TRBV12-4, the J gene TRBJ2-7, with D hard to call. The CDR3 has 12 amino acids. Trimming took 6 bases from V and 5 from J, leaving 11 bases between them. The DNA of the CDR3 is TGTGCCAGCAGCCCCGGGTTGGACGAGCAGTACTTC. Protein: CASSPGLDEQYF.

This chain uses TRBV9 with TRBJ1-5, with D maybe TRBD1 (6 bases). The CDR3 consists of 13 residues. The V end lost 4 bases, the J end lost 7 bases, and 12 bases lay between the germline ends. CDR1 SGDLS and CDR2 YYNGEE come from the germline V gene. CDR3 in amino acids: CASSLGTNQPQHF. For the CDR3, the DNA is TGTGCCAGCAGCCTCGGGACAAACCAGCCCCAGCATTTT.

The J gene is TRBJ1-1, the V gene TRBV4-1; D may be TRBD1 (5 bases). With 1 base removed from V and 5 bases from J, the gap between germline ends came to 14 bases. In germline, CDR1 is MGHRA, CDR2 YSYEKL. The CDR3 is 15 amino acids. The CDR3 here is CASSQAQGRWTEAFF. The CDR3 nucleotides read TGCGCCAGCAGCCAAGCCCAGGGCCGTTGGACTGAAGCTTTCTTT.

The chain has TRBV28 and TRBJ1-4, with 8 bases that match TRBD1. The CDR3 runs 17 residues. The germline gives CDR1 MDHEN, CDR2 SYDVKM. V was clipped by 3 bases and J by 7 bases; unmatched bases: 13. CDR3 protein: CASSFGTGGRSREKLFF. CDR3 bases: TGTGCCAGCAGTTTTGGTACAGGGGGTAGGTCGCGTGAAAAACTGTTTTTT.

The chain is built from TRBV30 and TRBJ1-2; 7 bases align to TRBD1. Germline V CDR1 and CDR2: GTSNPN, SVGIG (reference sequence). This CDR3 is built from 13 residues. The V segment lost 6 bases and the J segment 2 bases; nucleotides outside the gene matches: 6. CDR3: CACPAQGNYGYTF. For the CDR3, the DNA is TGTGCCTGCCCCGCACAGGGGAACTATGGCTACACCTTC.

This clone was counted between two and nine times. The rearrangement links TRBV21-1 to TRBJ2-7; TRBD1 was called by the table and not checked on the DNA. TRBV21-1 is reported as a pseudogene. The CDR3 contains 14 residues. The CDR3 nucleotides read TGTGCCAGCACTTCCGGGACAGAATCCTACGAGCAGTACTTC. Amino acids: CASTSGTESYEQYF.

This clone was seen a single time. The rearrangement links TRBV18 to TRBJ1-2; 9 nucleotides match TRBD1. Per germline, CDR1 KGHSH and CDR2 LQKENI. The CDR3 is 17 amino acids. The trim removed 3 bases at V and 0 bases at J, leaving 8 bases unmatched. CDR3: CASSPKADRGSNYGYTF. The DNA for the CDR3 is TGTGCCAGCTCACCTAAGGCGGACAGGGGATCTAACTATGGCTACACCTTC.

CDR3 sequence: CASSDLEAGPYEQYF. DNA of the CDR3: TGTGCCAGCAGTGATTTGGAAGCGGGTCCCTACGAGCAGTACTTC. This chain links TRBV2 with TRBJ2-7; a possible D gene is TRBD2 (6 bases). Germline-derived CDR1 and CDR2 are SNHLY and FYNNEI. The CDR3 runs 15 residues. The germline V and J ends were trimmed by 3 bases and 2 bases, with 14 bases remaining between them.

The chain has TRBV24-1 and TRBJ2-3; TRBD1 agrees at 7 bases. Germline loops: CDR1 KGHDR, CDR2 SFDVKD. The length of the CDR3 is 14 residues. V lost 7 bases, J lost 4 bases, and 7 bases stayed unmatched. In nucleotides, the CDR3 is TGTGCCACCAGAGACAGGGAAGTCGCAGATACGCAGTATTTT. This sequence encodes CATRDREVADTQYF.

This chain connects TRBV3-1 (or the pseudogene TRBV3-2) to TRBJ1-2, with 7 bases identical to TRBD1. CDR3 length: 16 residues. Germline CDR1 and CDR2: LGHDT and YNNKEL (reference sequence). V shed 0 bases, J shed 4 bases, and the junction held 8 bases outside the gene matches. The CDR3 loop is CASSQEDRNSIYGYTF. In nucleotides, the CDR3 is TGTGCCAGCAGCCAAGAGGACAGGAACAGTATCTATGGCTACACCTTC.

This clone appeared once. The chain is built from TRBV5-6 and TRBJ2-5; TRBD2 matches at 9 bases. The CDR3 covers 15 residues. Trimming removed 3 bases from V and 5 bases from J; junction bases left unmatched: 8. Germline V gene sequence: CDR1 SGHDT, CDR2 YYEEEE. The CDR3 DNA follows: TGTGCCAGCAGCTCAGCCGGGACTAGCTTTGAGACCCAGTACTTC. It specifies CASSSAGTSFETQYF. The full variable domain, completed using reference TRBV5-6 and TRBJ2-5, is DAGVTQSPTHLIKTRGQQVTLRCSPKSGHDTVSWYQQALGQGPQFIFQYYEEEERQRGNFPDRFSGHQFPNYSSELNVNALLLGDSALYLCASSSAGTSFETQYFGPGTRLLVL.

The genes are TRBV25-1 and TRBJ2-3; 10 bases match TRBD1. Looked up from germline, CDR1 is MGHDK and CDR2 is SYGVNS. Trimming cost V 6 bases and J 3 bases; bases outside gene matches: 6. This CDR3 comprises 15 residues. In DNA, the CDR3 is TGTGCCAGCAGCCCCTTGGGACAGGGGACAGATACGCAGTATTTT. Amino acid sequence: CASSPLGQGTDTQYF.

V and J are TRBV21-1 and TRBJ1-1. TRBV21-1 is noted as a pseudogene. This CDR3 region has 15 residues. The CDR3 spells CASSKMPLSDTEAFF. The CDR3 DNA follows: TGTGCCAGCAGCAAAATGCCACTCTCGGACACTGAAGCTTTCTTT.